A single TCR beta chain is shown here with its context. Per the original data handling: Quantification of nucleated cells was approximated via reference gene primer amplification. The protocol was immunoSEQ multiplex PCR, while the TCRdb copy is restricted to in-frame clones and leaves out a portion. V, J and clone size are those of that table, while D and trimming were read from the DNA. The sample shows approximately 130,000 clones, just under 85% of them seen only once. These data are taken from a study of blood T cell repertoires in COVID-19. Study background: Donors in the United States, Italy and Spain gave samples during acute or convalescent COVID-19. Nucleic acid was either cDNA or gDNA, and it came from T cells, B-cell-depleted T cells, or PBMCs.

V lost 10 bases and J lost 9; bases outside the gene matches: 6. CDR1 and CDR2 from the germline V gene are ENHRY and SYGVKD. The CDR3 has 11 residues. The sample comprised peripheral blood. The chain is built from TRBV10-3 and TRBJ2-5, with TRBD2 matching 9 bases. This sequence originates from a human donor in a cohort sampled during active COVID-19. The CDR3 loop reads CATGAGGAQYF. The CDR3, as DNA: TGTGCCACCGGGGCGGGGGGGGCCCAGTACTTC.